This T cell receptor (beta chain) comes out of a study of T cell repertoires and HLA-DP antigens. Libraries were prepared by immunoSEQ multiplex PCR; TCRdb keeps only in-frame clonotypes and omits some of them. The sample consists of over 100,000 clones, about 92% of them appearing once. This clone was recorded once. Its antigen is currently unknown. The V gene's germline CDR1 is SGHNT and CDR2 YYREEE (reference sequence). V lost 3 bases to trimming and J lost 4 bases; unmatched junction nucleotides: 13. The CDR3 consists of 17 residues. Sequencing was performed on CD4+ T cells from PBMCs. The rearrangement joins TRBV5-4 to TRBJ1-2, with 9 bases that match TRBD1. This sequence was found in a woman younger than 30 in good health and CMV-seronegative. The CDR3 reads CASSSLSTGGGGYGYTF. The CDR3 nucleotides read TGTGCCAGCAGCTCACTTTCGACAGGGGGAGGTGGCTATGGCTACACCTTC. The full variable domain, its missing parts supplied by reference TRBV5-4 and TRBJ1-2, is ETGVTQSPTHLIKTRGQQVTLRCSSQSGHNTVSWYQQALGQGPQFIFQYYREEENGRGNFPPRFSGLQFPNYSSELNVNALELDDSALYLCASSSLSTGGGGYGYTFGSGTRLTVV.